This T cell receptor (beta chain) stems from a study of T cells in Graves' hyperthyroidism and ophthalmopathy. Findings and caveats of the study: In the blood, most expanded thyroid clonotypes above 0.001 appeared as well. A model of 13 V-J pairs discriminated ophthalmopathy from stable hyperthyroidism.

From RNA transcripts, TCR beta CDR3 regions were amplified. HTBI primers drove first-round RT-PCR of the TCR CDR3. TCRdb reprocessed the multiplex PCR reads with MiXCR, giving one entry per CDR3 protein. Of fewer than 850,000 distinct CDR3 sequences in the sample, roughly 17% were seen once. This clonotype was recorded many times. Its antigen is still unknown. Subjects aged 18 to 65 presented with newly diagnosed hyperthyroidism of less than 2 months' duration. Orbital computed tomography, thyroid ultrasound, serum thyroxine and TRAb, and clinical symptoms together informed the diagnoses. The sequence derives from a man aged 50 to 60 with Graves' hyperthyroidism. The sequenced material came from blood.

This CDR3 is CASSLRGSLPNEQFF. CDR3 in DNA: TGTGCCAGCAGTTTGAGGGGGTCCCTCCCCAATGAGCAGTTCTTC. This chain links TRBV27 with TRBJ2-1; maybe TRBD1 (6 bases). The germline V gene encodes CDR1 MNHEY and CDR2 SMNVEV (reference sequence). CDR3 size: 15 residues. V was shortened by 3 bases and J by 6 bases, with 15 bases between the two germline ends.